This TCR beta chain was recovered during a study of tumor-infiltrating lymphocytes in primary liver carcinoma. Study as a whole: Ranging in age from 30 to 69 years, the patients were men and women. Sample counts of productive TCRbeta reads spanned roughly 3.65 to 8 million; these counts were similar across tissue types.

Priming with a constant-region primer yielded TCR beta cDNA from 400 to 550 ng total RNA. Slightly modified ARM-PCR served as the procedure for the TCR beta libraries. These libraries came from three rounds of nested multiplex PCR. From the multiplex PCR reads, TCRdb called clonotypes with MiXCR, one entry per CDR3 protein. The sample holds approximately 80,000 distinct CDR3 sequences, about 75% seen once. Without any cell sorting, roughly 20-33 mg of bulk tissue yielded co-extracted RNA and DNA. Treatment of the patients' primary liver carcinoma consisted of surgical resection. Note on this clonotype: The junction and the germline gene differ at one end; a read error may be behind it.

The TCR comes from a man in his forties with primary liver carcinoma and hepatitis B virus infection. Sequenced sample: tumor-adjacent normal liver tissue.

The CDR3: CASSQGLAGADTQYF. In DNA, the CDR3 is TGCGCCAGCAGCCAAGGACTAGCGGGAGCAGATACGCAATATTTT. The V call is TRBV4-1, the J call TRBJ2-3, with 12 bases aligning to TRBD2. This CDR3 is 15 amino acids long. Germline V CDR1 and CDR2: MGHRA, YSYEKL.